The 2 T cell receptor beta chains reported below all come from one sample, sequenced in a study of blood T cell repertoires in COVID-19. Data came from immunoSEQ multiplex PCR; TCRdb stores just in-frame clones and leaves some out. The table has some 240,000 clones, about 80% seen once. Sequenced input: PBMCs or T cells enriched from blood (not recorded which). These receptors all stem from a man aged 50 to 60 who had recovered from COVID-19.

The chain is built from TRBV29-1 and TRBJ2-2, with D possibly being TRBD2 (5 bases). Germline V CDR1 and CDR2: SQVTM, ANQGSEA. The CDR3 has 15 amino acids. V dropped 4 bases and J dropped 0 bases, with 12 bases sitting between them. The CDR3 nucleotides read TGCAGCGTTGTGGTTCTAGCATCGAACACCGGGGAGCTGTTTTTT. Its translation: CSVVVLASNTGELFF.

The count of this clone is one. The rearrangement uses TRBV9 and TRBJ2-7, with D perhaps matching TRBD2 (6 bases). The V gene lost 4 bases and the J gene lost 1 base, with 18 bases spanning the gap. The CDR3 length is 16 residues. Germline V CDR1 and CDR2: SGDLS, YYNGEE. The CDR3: CASSSPPGSGSYEQYF. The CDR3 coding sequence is TGTGCCAGCAGCTCACCCCCTGGTAGCGGTTCCTACGAGCAGTACTTC.